The rows below give T cell receptor beta chains drawn from one sample of a study of vaccination effects on CD4 cells after COVID-19. These receptors have no identified antigens. Profiled with immunoSEQ multiplex PCR; TCRdb holds only in-frame clones, not every one. The sample includes about 38,000 clones, roughly 76% seen only once; the top ten take approximately 22%. The sequences come from CD4+ T cells from PBMCs cultured with SARS-CoV-2 spike peptides, collected before COVID-19 vaccination. These receptors were obtained from a human donor who received a COVID-19 vaccine. CDR3s include the opening cysteine and the closing phenylalanine or tryptophan. D genes are given only for firm matches. For some rows the clone size is stated as once, few or many, or as a class when expanded; others skip it.

>TRBV24-1|TRBD1|TRBJ2-5|NA
TGTGCCACCAGTGACGGAGGACAGGGGAAGGAGACCCAGTACTTC
CATSDGGQGKETQYF
>TRBV2|NA|TRBJ2-5|NA
TGTGCCAGCAGTGAGTTGGAGACCCAGTACTTC
CASSELETQYF
>TRBV20-1|NA|TRBJ2-5|NA
TGCAGTGACCAATTCCAAGAGACCCAGTACTTC
CSDQFQETQYF
>TRBV7-6|TRBD2|TRBJ2-3|NA
TGTGCCAGCAGCTTATCCTACAGCGGGGGGGGCCTGGATACGCAGTATTTT
CASSLSYSGGGLDTQYF
>TRBV19|TRBD1|TRBJ2-2|NA
TGTGCCAGTAGTATCGCGACAGGGGTTAACGGGGAGCTGTTTTTT
CASSIATGVNGELFF
>TRBV6-1|NA|TRBJ1-3|few
TGTGCCAGCAGTGAGGGCCCGGGCGCTGGAAACACCATATATTTT
CASSEGPGAGNTIYF
>TRBV3-1/TRBV3-2|NA|TRBJ1-4|NA
TGTGCCAGCAGCCAAGTGGGGGGGGATGAAAAACTGTTTTTT
CASSQVGGDEKLFF
>TRBV7-9|NA|TRBJ1-1|NA
TGTGCCAGCAGCTTAGAGGCGAGGGACACTGAAGCTTTCTTT
CASSLEARDTEAFF
>TRBV11-1|TRBD2|TRBJ2-7|NA
TGTGCCAGCAGCCCGGCGTGGGCTAGCGGAACCTACGAGCAGTACTTC
CASSPAWASGTYEQYF
>TRBV2|NA|TRBJ1-4|NA
TGTGCCAGCAGTGCCGATGGGACGGGTAATGAAAAACTGTTTTTT
CASSADGTGNEKLFF
>TRBV10-3|TRBD2|TRBJ2-7|NA
TGTGCCATCAGTGAAGGGCGGGGGTTGGACTTC
CAISEGRGLDF
>TRBV6-5|NA|TRBJ2-7|NA
TGTGCCAGCAGTTTCCGGGCCATCCTTTACGAGCAGTACTTC
CASSFRAILYEQYF
>TRBV10-3|NA|TRBJ2-1|NA
TGTGCCATCAGCACCGGGACTGGCTACAATGAGCAGTTCTTC
CAISTGTGYNEQFF
>TRBV5-1|TRBD2|TRBJ2-7|NA
TGCGCCAGCAGCTTGGTTGGGACTAGCGGGAGGGCCGTAGTCACCTCGATCTTC
CASSLVGTSGRAVVTSIF
>TRBV11-2|NA|TRBJ2-1|NA
TGTGCCAGCAGCTTCGTACGGGAGCAGTTCTTC
CASSFVREQFF
>TRBV3-1/TRBV3-2|NA|TRBJ1-2|few
TGTGCCAGCAGCCAAGTGGGGGCAGGTGGCTACACCTTC
CASSQVGAGGYTF
>TRBV5-6|NA|TRBJ1-2|NA
TGTGCCAGCAGCTTGGGCCTCGGGGGACGTAATGGCTACACCTTC
CASSLGLGGRNGYTF
>TRBV5-1|NA|TRBJ1-1|once
TGCGCCAGCAGCTCCGGGACAAGCTATGAAGCTTTCTTT
CASSSGTSYEAFF
>TRBV5-1|TRBD1|TRBJ1-1|NA
TGCGCCAGCAGCTCCGGGACAGCGAACACTGAAGCTTTCTTT
CASSSGTANTEAFF
>TRBV19|TRBD1|TRBJ2-7|once
TGTGCCAGTAGTATTACAGGGGCTCGCTCCTACGAGCAGTACTTC
CASSITGARSYEQYF
>TRBV10-3|TRBD1|TRBJ2-7|NA
TGTGCCATCAGTGCCGGGACAGGGGGCACCTACGAGCAGTACTTC
CAISAGTGGTYEQYF
>TRBV10-3|TRBD2|TRBJ2-7|NA
TGTGCCATCATTCGCAGGGAGGGGTCCTACGAGCAGTACTTC
CAIIRREGSYEQYF
>TRBV28|NA|TRBJ2-1|NA
TGTGCCAGCAGTTCCCCGACAGAACGGCAGTTCTTC
CASSSPTERQFF
>TRBV6-2/TRBV6-3|NA|TRBJ2-7|once
TGTGCCAGCAGTTCGGCGGGACCTCAAAAAAGCTCCTACGAGCAGTACTTC
CASSSAGPQKSSYEQYF
>TRBV19|TRBD1|TRBJ1-5|NA
TGTGCCAGTAGTACGACAGGGGGTTATCAGCCCCAGCATTTT
CASSTTGGYQPQHF
>TRBV5-1|TRBD2|TRBJ2-2|few
TGCGCCAGCAGGCTATGGGGGGGGAACACCGGGGAGCTGTTTTTT
CASRLWGGNTGELFF
>TRBV7-3|TRBD2|TRBJ2-3|NA
TGTGCCAGCAGCCCACTCGGGGGGGCCTTGGATACGCAGTATTTT
CASSPLGGALDTQYF
>TRBV7-2|NA|TRBJ2-1|NA
TGTGCCAGCAGCCCTCAGACCGGGACACAGATCAGGCGGCAGTTCTTC
CASSPQTGTQIRRQFF
>TRBV20-1|NA|TRBJ2-3|NA
TGCAGCGCCGGACTAAGGGAGCAGTATTTT
CSAGLREQYF
>TRBV5-4|NA|TRBJ1-6|NA
TGTGCCAGCAGCGTTGACGGGCCCTCCGGTAATTCACCCCTCCACTTT
CASSVDGPSGNSPLHF
>TRBV9|NA|TRBJ2-3|NA
TGTGCCAGCAGCGTAGCGAGCTCGGCGCAGTATTTT
CASSVASSAQYF
>TRBV2|TRBD1|TRBJ2-3|NA
TGTGCCAGCAGTCTCCGGGACAGCATCACAGATACGCAGTATTTT
CASSLRDSITDTQYF
>TRBV5-1|NA|TRBJ2-5|NA
TGCGCCAGCAGCTTAGTGGCTCCCCCCCAAGAGACCCAGTACTTC
CASSLVAPPQETQYF
>TRBV9|TRBD2|TRBJ2-1|NA
TGTGCCAGCAGCTACCTAGCGGGGGGGCGTAATGAGCAGTTCTTC
CASSYLAGGRNEQFF
>TRBV7-9|NA|TRBJ2-7|few
TGTGCCAGCAGCTACCTCAGGGGAGGCTACGAGCAGTACTTC
CASSYLRGGYEQYF
>TRBV6-1|TRBD1|TRBJ2-5|NA
TGTGCCAGCAGTGAGGGACAGGGGGAATGGGAGACCCAGTACTTC
CASSEGQGEWETQYF
>TRBV27|NA|TRBJ2-5|NA
TGTGCCAGCACTCCCATGGGCGAGACCCAGTACTTC
CASTPMGETQYF
>TRBV5-5|NA|TRBJ1-3|NA
TGTGCCAGCAGCCCTCGGGGCGGCTCTGGAAACACCATATATTTT
CASSPRGGSGNTIYF
>TRBV6-5|NA|TRBJ2-1|NA
TGTGCCAGCAGTTACAACCCTTACAATGAGCAGTTCTTC
CASSYNPYNEQFF
>TRBV4-1|TRBD1|TRBJ1-5|NA
TGCGCCAGCAGCCCCCGCACGACAGGGGTCAGTCAGCCCCAGCATTTT
CASSPRTTGVSQPQHF
>TRBV13|NA|TRBJ2-1|NA
TGTGCCAGCAGCTTGGGGGGTTCCTACAATGAGCAGTTCTTC
CASSLGGSYNEQFF